This TCR beta chain is drawn from a study of PD-1 blockade in classical Hodgkin lymphoma (dated by TCRdb to 2018 to 2020). Background for the entire study: Nivolumab dosing was 3 mg/kg intravenously every 2 weeks, continuing until either disease progression or unacceptable toxicity. To define a peripheral blood immune signature of response to PD-1 blockade in classical Hodgkin lymphoma, the study combined TCR beta sequencing with CyTOF. Overall study outcomes, separate from this receptor: Trial patients achieving complete response had baseline diversity similar to newly diagnosed patients, whereas partial responders and progressors had significantly lower diversity. Diversity was lower in patients who began nivolumab less than 1 year after ASCT, so these patients were left out of later analyses to avoid confounding by immune reconstitution. Only a single clinical trial cohort was studied, and what caused the repertoire differences, possibly disease activity or prior therapy, remained undefined. Baseline TCR diversity was reported as lower in newly diagnosed patients than in healthy donors, and lower still in relapsed/refractory patients. A significant rise by C4D1 was seen in CD4+ but not CD8+ TCR diversity (p=0.0027 vs p=0.16), with the rise being most apparent in complete responders (p=0.02).

Notes on this clone: The antigen it recognizes is unknown. No quality values exist for individual bases; no much larger clone is one base distant.

The sample's time point label, decoded: cycle 4 day 1 (C4D1), after 6 weeks of nivolumab. All trial patients had relapsed after autologous stem cell transplantation, with cohorts A, B and C differing in prior brentuximab vedotin exposure. The trial cohort included 45 to 65 patients with relapsed/refractory classical Hodgkin lymphoma, and each patient had a best overall response of complete response, partial response or progressive disease. Trial patients were treated with single-agent nivolumab in the multi-cohort phase II CheckMate 205 trial. Best overall response was determined by an independent review committee according to the 2007 International Working Group response criteria. Trial PBMCs were collected just before the start of nivolumab (C1D1) and during therapy at cycle 2 day 1 and cycle 4 day 1. Peripheral blood was collected in 8 mL Vacutainer Cell Preparation Tubes, from which PBMCs were isolated by centrifugation and then cryopreserved.

Genomic DNA was extracted with the Qiagen DNeasy kit from unsorted PBMCs and from negatively selected CD4+ and CD8+ fractions. TCR beta CDR3 regions were amplified by immunoSEQ multiplex PCR using primers annealing to V and J segments. A synthetic immune receptor repertoire was used to minimize amplification bias, and remaining bias was computationally removed after sequencing. Processing in the source paper ran as follows. Custom Python scripts were used to quantify repertoire diversity as the Shannon entropy index. Unsorted, CD4+ and CD8+ repertoires were analyzed separately, except in combined analyses where CD4+ and CD8+ sequences were merged in silico. A clone counted as expanded when the clone's frequency after treatment rose at least 2-fold relative to C1D1, and clones undetected at baseline were given a pseudocount of 0.5. Clones with 0 or 1 copy at C1D1 were classified as singleton clones, and clones with 2 or more copies were classified as non-singleton clones. Clones expanded in unsorted samples were annotated as CD4+, CD8+ or unknown by matching protein sequences in sorted samples from the same patient. Diversity changes from C1D1 to C4D1 were tested in paired samples using Wilcoxon tests. TCRdb limited this immuneACCESS table to in-frame rearrangements with V and J called. A share of clones is missing; checked studies link under half to unresolved V genes, and the rest is unexplained. The V and J calls and clone size come from that table; D and trimming were worked out from the DNA. For this sample there are some 90,000 clones; 83% appear just once. 17% of the sample belongs to the ten largest clones.

V is reduced by 1 base and J by 1 base, leaving a spacing of 7 bases between them. The CDR3 runs 14 residues from the cysteine to the phenylalanine. Only the CDR3 region is kept as DNA, spanning 42 bases read in frame from base 1. CDR1 and CDR2 were assigned from the germline V gene as MGHDK and SYGVNS. This receptor was identified in a human donor with classical Hodgkin lymphoma. The source was peripheral blood mononuclear cells (PBMCs), collected before the fourth cycle of nivolumab. The receptor chain draws on TRBV25-1 and TRBJ2-5; the D segment cannot be called with confidence. This receptor has the CDR3 CASSECPVQETQYF. In nucleotides, the sequence is TGTGCCAGCAGTGAATGCCCAGTCCAAGAGACCCAGTACTTC.